This T cell receptor (beta chain) was documented in a study of regulatory T cells in long-lasting Graves disease. A word on this clonotype: Its antigen is unknown.

The CDR3 has 14 amino acids. From germline, CDR1 is MDHEN and CDR2 SYDVKM. V lost 8 bases and J lost 1, with 12 bases in between. General study findings and limits: Persistent patients had a count of shared public clonotypes (approximately 3,000) that exceeded that of new patients (about 970).

Regarding time point: persistent/refractory GD, antithyroid drugs over 5 years with positive TRAb. PBMC-derived RNA was used for the TCR library. Arm-PCR of CDR3 regions and iRepertoire HTBI primers were the basis on which TCR beta libraries were built. TCRdb recomputed calls from the multiplex PCR reads with MiXCR, one row per CDR3 protein. The sample holds 350,000 to 450,000 distinct CDR3 sequences, less than 30% seen once. Material: peripheral blood mononuclear cells (PBMCs), obtained when the disease was refractory, from a patient treated with antithyroid drugs. V is TRBV28 and J is TRBJ1-5, with D unclear. The sequence was obtained from a woman aged 40 to 50 with Graves disease. CDR3 sequence reads: CASSPGWSNQPQHF. CDR3 in DNA: TGTGCCAGCTCCCCGGGGTGGAGCAATCAGCCCCAGCATTTT.